There are many counts of the clone carrying this T cell receptor (beta chain). TCRdb redid the calling of the reads with MiXCR, one entry per CDR3 protein. The repertoire holds some 300,000 distinct CDR3 sequences, with roughly a tenth as singletons. This sample was included in a study of T cell repertoires in cytomegalovirus infection. Study details: CMV infection plus the matching HLA type was flagged by public TCR beta signatures.

This sequence originates from a human donor in good health (CMV status not recorded). Some clones in this sample may be carry-over from other donors' samples. Material for sequencing was PBMCs.

CDR3 in amino acids: CASSSRVNGYTEAFF. The CDR3 DNA sequence: TGTGCCAGCAGCTCCAGGGTAAATGGTTACACTGAAGCTTTCTTT. The genes are TRBV7-2 and TRBJ1-1, with a possible D match to TRBD1 (5 bases). The CDR3 is 15 amino acids. V lost 4 bases and J lost 3, with 15 bases in between. Germline loops: CDR1 SGHTA, CDR2 FQGNSA.